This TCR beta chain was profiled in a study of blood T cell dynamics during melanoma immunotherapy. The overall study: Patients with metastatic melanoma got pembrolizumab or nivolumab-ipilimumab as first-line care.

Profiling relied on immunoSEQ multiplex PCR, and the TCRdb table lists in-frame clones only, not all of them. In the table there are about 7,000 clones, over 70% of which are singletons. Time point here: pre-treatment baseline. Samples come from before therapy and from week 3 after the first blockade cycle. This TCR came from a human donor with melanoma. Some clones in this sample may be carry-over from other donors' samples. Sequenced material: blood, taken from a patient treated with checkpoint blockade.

The CDR3 region has the DNA TGTGCCAGTAGTAAACTAGCGGGGGGGGAGCTGTTTTTT. Residues: CASSKLAGGELFF. This sequence joins TRBV19 and TRBJ2-2; 10 bases are a match to TRBD2. The CDR3 spans 13 residues. Per germline, CDR1 LNHDA and CDR2 SQIVND (reference sequence). The ends lost 4 bases at V and 8 bases at J; junction bases unmatched: 1.